These T cell receptor beta chains were read from a single sample in a study of blood T cell repertoires in COVID-19. The repertoire was sequenced with immunoSEQ multiplex PCR; TCRdb's copy has only in-frame clones and lacks some. The table includes about 300,000 clones, roughly 86% detected once. The sample was PBMCs or T cells enriched from blood (not recorded which). The receptors originated from a young woman who had recovered from COVID-19. Each CDR3 is given without its conserved first and last residue. Fields, in order: J gene, V gene, clone size, D gene, CDR3 protein. The D gene is left open where the match is weak. Size is omitted from some rows. Given values are once, few, many or a class for expanded clones.

J: TRBJ1-4; V: TRBV5-1; size: once; D: .; CDR3: ASSLAEMPGLSATNEKLF
J: TRBJ2-7; V: TRBV7-8; size: .; D: .; CDR3: ASSSSDFSYEQY
J: TRBJ1-5; V: TRBV28; size: few; D: .; CDR3: ASSATTRQH
J: TRBJ2-1; V: TRBV13; size: .; D: TRBD2; CDR3: ASSEDLPRGEQF
J: TRBJ2-7; V: TRBV5-4; size: .; D: TRBD1; CDR3: ASSLRDRDGEQY
J: TRBJ2-7; V: TRBV2; size: .; D: TRBD1; CDR3: ASSGLRTGGGEQY
J: TRBJ2-7; V: TRBV7-2; size: .; D: .; CDR3: ASSLAAGNSYEQY
J: TRBJ1-1; V: TRBV19; size: .; D: TRBD1; CDR3: ASSKGQGYTEAF
J: TRBJ1-2; V: TRBV10-2; size: .; D: .; CDR3: ASMDSNYGYT
J: TRBJ1-5; V: TRBV3-1/TRBV3-2; size: .; D: TRBD1; CDR3: ASSQHWTGDNQPQH
J: TRBJ2-3; V: TRBV9; size: .; D: TRBD1; CDR3: ASSPWDRATTDTQY
J: TRBJ1-6; V: TRBV5-1; size: once; D: .; CDR3: ASTRGGINSPLH
J: TRBJ1-1; V: TRBV6-2/TRBV6-3; size: .; D: .; CDR3: ASSSSTGKYTEVF
J: TRBJ2-1; V: TRBV4-3; size: .; D: TRBD2; CDR3: ASSQDLIAGGPSSYNEQF
J: TRBJ2-3; V: TRBV7-6; size: .; D: .; CDR3: ASSLGRGPLADTQY
J: TRBJ1-1; V: TRBV2; size: .; D: TRBD1; CDR3: ASNRDRVTEAF
J: TRBJ2-7; V: TRBV18; size: .; D: .; CDR3: ASSPSFGTLEQY
J: TRBJ2-7; V: TRBV19; size: .; D: .; CDR3: ASSISGQNYYEQY
J: TRBJ1-6; V: TRBV7-6; size: once; D: .; CDR3: ASSSRNRDSPLH
J: TRBJ2-1; V: TRBV10-3; size: .; D: .; CDR3: AIRTDHNEQF
J: TRBJ2-3; V: TRBV6-1; size: .; D: TRBD2; CDR3: ASSEALAGGTDTQY
J: TRBJ2-7; V: TRBV4-2; size: .; D: TRBD2; CDR3: ASSQTSGITYEQY
J: TRBJ2-7; V: TRBV28; size: .; D: TRBD2; CDR3: ASSLTTGTRGTYEQY
J: TRBJ2-5; V: TRBV20-1; size: .; D: .; CDR3: SASGAPKTQY
J: TRBJ2-3; V: TRBV19; size: .; D: .; CDR3: ASSIGGSGSTDTQY
J: TRBJ1-5; V: TRBV28; size: .; D: TRBD1; CDR3: ASRRQGVLALSNQPQH
J: TRBJ2-1; V: TRBV19; size: .; D: TRBD1; CDR3: ASTTGTGAYNEQF
J: TRBJ2-1; V: TRBV20-1; size: .; D: TRBD1; CDR3: SASAPGTGALDEQF
J: TRBJ2-3; V: TRBV7-2; size: .; D: TRBD2; CDR3: ASCSGGRDTQY
J: TRBJ1-1; V: TRBV27; size: .; D: .; CDR3: ASRLTGNTEAF
J: TRBJ2-7; V: TRBV7-9; size: .; D: TRBD1; CDR3: ASSPGQGDLYEQY
J: TRBJ2-1; V: TRBV12-3/TRBV12-4; size: .; D: TRBD1; CDR3: ASNTTGEYEQF
J: TRBJ2-7; V: TRBV3-1/TRBV3-2; size: .; D: .; CDR3: ASSQVLAAAAMGEQY
J: TRBJ2-2; V: TRBV19; size: .; D: .; CDR3: ASRDNANTGELF
J: TRBJ1-4; V: TRBV27; size: .; D: .; CDR3: ASRNSNEKLF
J: TRBJ2-3; V: TRBV27; size: .; D: .; CDR3: ASSGEYSVSDTQY
J: TRBJ2-1; V: TRBV7-9; size: .; D: .; CDR3: ASSPRQGLTYNEQF
J: TRBJ1-1; V: TRBV14; size: once; D: .; CDR3: ASSSLRNTEAF
J: TRBJ2-7; V: TRBV28; size: .; D: .; CDR3: ASSLSPTDEQY
J: TRBJ2-3; V: TRBV30; size: .; D: TRBD2; CDR3: AWSPSGWAPADTQY
J: TRBJ2-1; V: TRBV12-3/TRBV12-4; size: .; D: .; CDR3: ASSPHYNEQF
J: TRBJ2-1; V: TRBV7-2; size: once; D: TRBD1; CDR3: ASSQGQTIEQF